A single count supports the clone carrying this T cell receptor beta chain. Its specificity is unknown. The investigators amplified TCR beta CDR3 regions from RNA transcripts. The HTBI primer set served for first-round RT-PCR of the TCR CDR3. TCRdb processed the multiplex PCR reads anew with MiXCR; each CDR3 protein has one entry. There are about 640,000 distinct CDR3 sequences in the sample; 20% to 25% occur only once, and 34% lies in the top ten. Exclusion criteria comprised uncontrolled infection, other autoimmune disease, pregnancy or lactation. Diagnoses used clinical symptoms, serum thyroxine and TRAb, thyroid ultrasound and orbital computed tomography. The data derive from a study of T cells in Graves' hyperthyroidism and ophthalmopathy. The CDR3 extends over 13 amino acids. V gave up 6 bases and J gave up 7 bases, with 12 bases separating them. The germline V gene has CDR1 SNHLY and CDR2 FYNNEI.

General study points: Most clonotypes expanded in the thyroid (above 0.001) were also present in blood.

This chain joins TRBV2 and TRBJ1-4; D unclear. Sequenced sample: blood. The sequence derives from a man younger than 40 with Graves' ophthalmopathy. CDR3 nucleotides: TGTGCCAGCAGCCTCCGACCCTTTGAAAAACTGTTTTTT. Protein product: CASSLRPFEKLFF.